This paragraph reports one T cell receptor beta chain. Its antigen is not identified. For Graves' hyperthyroidism to be stable, ophthalmopathy could not progress within 18 months. Regions amplified from RNA transcripts were the TCR beta CDR3 regions. HTBI primers were the set used in a first-round RT-PCR of the TCR CDR3. TCRdb called the multiplex PCR reads again in MiXCR, with one record for every CDR3 protein. The sample shows under 350,000 distinct CDR3 sequences, approximately 22% of them seen only once. The data originate from a study of T cells in Graves' hyperthyroidism and ophthalmopathy. Study-wide findings and caveats: Ophthalmopathy could be told apart from stable hyperthyroidism with a 13 V-J model. The majority of expanded thyroid clonotypes above 0.001 also appeared in blood. Ophthalmopathy got predicted by the model a median about 6.5 months before its onset.

Trimming removed 2 bases at V and 3 bases at J, with 10 bases between. CDR1 is DFQATT and CDR2 is SNEGSKA in the germline V gene (reference sequence). The CDR3 has 13 amino acids. The clonotype was recovered from a woman aged 50 to 65 with Graves' hyperthyroidism. This chain joins TRBV20-1 and TRBJ1-1, with unresolved D. The sequenced material came from blood. CDR3 sequence reads: CSARSGSDTEAFF. The DNA for the CDR3 is TGCAGTGCTAGATCGGGGTCGGACACTGAAGCTTTCTTT.